This entry lists 32 T cell receptor beta chains sequenced from one sample in a study of human thymus T cells. The protocol was immunoSEQ multiplex PCR, while the TCRdb copy is restricted to in-frame clones and leaves out a portion. In the table there are about 78,000 clones, 95% to 98% of which are singletons. The thymus tissue came from resections taken during corrective heart surgery. Sequencing input: thymus tissue. The receptors here all came from a boy under three years old with a congenital heart defect but otherwise immunologically healthy.

V is TRBV27 and J is TRBJ2-5, with TRBD1 matching 8 bases. The V segment lost 10 bases and the J segment 3 bases; nucleotides outside the gene matches: 4. The CDR3 has 12 amino acids. Germline CDR1 is MNHEY and CDR2 is SMNVEV (reference sequence). The CDR3, as DNA: TGTGCCAAACCACAGGGGGAAGAGACCCAGTACTTC. Translation gives CAKPQGEETQYF.

This clone was detected only once. The chain employs TRBV9 and TRBJ1-2; D is uncertain. With 1 base removed from V and 4 bases from J, the gap between germline ends came to 17 bases. The length of the CDR3 is 16 residues. Per germline, CDR1 SGDLS and CDR2 YYNGEE. CDR3 sequence reads: CASSVSRPPGSYGYTF. The CDR3 DNA reads TGTGCCAGCAGCGTATCGAGGCCCCCCGGGAGCTATGGCTACACCTTC.

The CDR3 bases are TGCGCCAGCAGCCACCGGGCAGGCGTCTATGGCTACACCTTC. Its translation is CASSHRAGVYGYTF. The chain carries TRBV4-1 and TRBJ1-2; D unclear. The CDR3 runs 14 residues. The V end lost 3 bases, the J end lost 4 bases, and 12 bases lay between the germline ends. In germline, CDR1 is MGHRA, CDR2 YSYEKL.

V usage is TRBV29-1 and J usage is TRBJ1-2, with 9 bases fitting TRBD1. J was trimmed by 5 bases and V by 5 bases; bases with no gene match: 6. The CDR3 is 13 residues long. From germline, CDR1 is SQVTM and CDR2 ANQGSEA. CDR3 residues: CSVHRGLKYGYTF. The CDR3 DNA follows: TGCAGCGTTCACAGGGGGCTCAAGTATGGCTACACCTTC.

In its sample, this clone was seen once. The rearrangement links TRBV7-2 to TRBJ1-1; 8 bases fit TRBD1. Per the germline V gene, CDR1 is SGHTA and CDR2 is FQGNSA. The CDR3 consists of 15 residues. J lost 7 bases, V lost 8 bases, and 15 bases had no gene match. The CDR3 sequence: CASGLKEQGVLEAFF. As DNA, the CDR3 is TGTGCCAGCGGACTTAAAGAACAGGGGGTGCTTGAAGCTTTCTTT.

The V gene is TRBV5-4, the J gene TRBJ1-1, with D unclear. The V end was cut by 2 bases, the J end by 2 bases, with 19 bases between. Per germline, CDR1 SGHNT and CDR2 YYREEE (reference sequence). This CDR3 is 17 amino acids long. The chain's CDR3 is CASSLMTSVGVNTEAFF. In nucleotides, the CDR3 is TGTGCCAGCAGCTTAATGACTTCCGTGGGTGTAAACACTGAAGCTTTCTTT.

The V gene is TRBV6-1, the J gene TRBJ2-7; 7 bases agree with TRBD1. The CDR3 contains 14 residues. Per germline, CDR1 MNHNS and CDR2 SASEGT. Trimming at V came to 7 bases and at J to 3 bases, leaving 9 bases not matched to a gene. The CDR3 DNA reads as TGTGCCAGCATGAGGGGGCCGACTAACTACGAGCAGTACTTC. It yields the protein CASMRGPTNYEQYF.

In its sample, this clone was seen once. The chain recombines TRBV4-1 with TRBJ2-1; D gene unclear. Germline V gene lookup returns CDR1 MGHRA and CDR2 YSYEKL. Between the trimmed V and J ends, which lost 0 bases and 8 bases, there was a span of 8 bases. CDR3 length equals 13 residues. The CDR3, as DNA: TGCGCCAGCAGCCAAGATGCGATAGATGAGCAGTTCTTC. It codes for CASSQDAIDEQFF.

This sequence joins TRBV12-5 and TRBJ2-7; 8 nucleotides agree with TRBD2. V lost 2 bases to trimming and J lost 2 bases; unmatched junction nucleotides: 8. The CDR3 sequence is 16 residues long. CDR1 is LGHNT, CDR2 FRNRAP, per germline. CDR3 coding DNA: TGTGCTAGTGGTTTGCCCACCGGGGGGGCGACCTACGAGCAGTACTTC. Its protein is CASGLPTGGATYEQYF.

V gene TRBV30 combines with J gene TRBJ1-2; 7 nucleotides agree with TRBD1. Trimming at V came to 2 bases and at J to 6 bases, leaving 12 bases not matched to a gene. This CDR3 comprises 15 residues. CDR1 and CDR2 from the germline V gene are GTSNPN and SVGIG (reference sequence). As DNA, the CDR3 is TGTGCCTGGAGTCCAGGGCAGGGGGGGTCTGATGGCTACACCTTC. The encoded protein is CAWSPGQGGSDGYTF.

This clone was detected once. The chain combines TRBV7-9 with TRBJ2-1; tentatively, D is TRBD2 (6 bases). Between the trimmed V and J ends, which lost 5 bases and 2 bases, there was a span of 16 bases. The CDR3 has 16 residues. The V gene's germline CDR1 is SEHNR and CDR2 FQNEAQ (reference sequence). The CDR3 nucleotides read TGTGCCAGCAGCCCGTCGCGTGCGGGGACCTACAATGAGCAGTTCTTC. Protein product: CASSPSRAGTYNEQFF.

V gene TRBV19 combines with J gene TRBJ2-6; no clear D gene. Per the germline V gene, CDR1 is LNHDA and CDR2 is SQIVND (reference sequence). The CDR3 contains 12 residues. Trimming removed 5 bases from V and 1 base from J, with 0 bases in between. The CDR3 DNA is TGTGCCAGTAGTTCTGGGGCCAACGTCCTGACTTTC. It translates to CASSSGANVLTF.

In this sample, this clone turned up once. The J gene is TRBJ2-2, the V gene TRBV2; D not resolved. CDR1 is SNHLY and CDR2 is FYNNEI in the germline V gene. The V end was cut by 0 bases, the J end by 6 bases, with 14 bases between. The CDR3 has 16 residues. The CDR3 nucleotides are TGTGCCAGCAGTGAAGCGCTTCTGGTAGTTTCCGGGGAGCTGTTTTTT. Residues: CASSEALLVVSGELFF.

The V gene is TRBV27, the J gene TRBJ1-4, with TRBD1 identical over 7 bases. There are 16 residues in the CDR3. Germline CDR1 MNHEY, CDR2 SMNVEV (reference sequence). The V gene end was trimmed by 2 bases and the J gene end by 0 bases; junction bases not matched to a gene: 3. Here the CDR3 DNA reads TGTGCCAGCAGTTTAATAGGGGGCGCAACTAATGAAAAACTGTTTTTT. Translated: CASSLIGGATNEKLFF.

V gene TRBV2 combines with J gene TRBJ1-2; 9 bases align to TRBD1. The CDR3 sequence is 21 residues long. The germline V gene encodes CDR1 SNHLY and CDR2 FYNNEI. V lost 5 bases, J lost 0 bases, and 22 bases stayed unmatched. For the CDR3, the DNA is TGTGCCAGCAGTTATCCGGGACAGGGCATTATGTTAGTTACCTCTAACTATGGCTACACCTTC. Translating it yields CASSYPGQGIMLVTSNYGYTF.

This clone has only one observation. The chain combines TRBV4-1 with TRBJ1-2; the match to TRBD1 covers 12 bases. Trimming cost V 0 bases and J 3 bases; bases outside gene matches: 14. This CDR3 has 20 residues. Germline V gives CDR1 MGHRA, CDR2 YSYEKL. CDR3 bases: TGCGCCAGCAGCCAAGATCCGGGGACAGGGGGCAGAAGGACCGACTATGGCTACACCTTC. Translated, it gives CASSQDPGTGGRRTDYGYTF.

V gene TRBV5-5 combines with J gene TRBJ2-7; maybe TRBD2 (7 bases). CDR3 size: 16 residues. V dropped 4 bases and J dropped 2 bases, with 19 bases sitting between them. The germline CDR1 and CDR2 sequences are SGHKS and YYEKEE (reference sequence). The CDR3 DNA is TGTGCCAGCAGCCCGATATATGGGAGGGGGACCTACGAGCAGTACTTC. Protein product: CASSPIYGRGTYEQYF.

The gene calls are TRBV5-1 and TRBJ1-4; D is unclear. Germline V gene lookup returns CDR1 SGHRS and CDR2 YFSETQ. The CDR3 length is 20 residues. Trimming removed 5 bases at V and 8 bases at J, with 34 bases between. The CDR3 sequence: CASRGPRIRSTSGGEEKLFF. In nucleotides, the CDR3 is TGCGCCAGCAGAGGTCCAAGGATTAGGTCTACAAGCGGCGGGGAAGAAAAACTGTTTTTT.

This rearrangement joins TRBV27 to TRBJ2-1, with 10 bases aligning to TRBD1. CDR1 and CDR2 from the germline V gene are MNHEY and SMNVEV (reference sequence). CDR3 length: 13 amino acids. V gave up 3 bases and J gave up 10 bases; unmatched junction bases: 3. CDR3 region: CASSFRDRGEQFF. In DNA, the CDR3 is TGTGCCAGCAGTTTCCGGGACAGGGGCGAGCAGTTCTTC.

The chain employs TRBV7-9 and TRBJ1-5; the D is unclear. V lost 0 bases to trimming and J lost 3 bases, with 6 bases between them. The CDR3 covers 14 residues. Germline V gene data show CDR1 as SEHNR and CDR2 as FQNEAQ (reference sequence). CDR3 sequence reads: CASSLAQDNQPQHF. The CDR3 DNA reads TGTGCCAGCAGCTTAGCTCAGGACAATCAGCCCCAGCATTTT.

The genes are TRBV6-1 and TRBJ2-2; D uncertain. Germline loops: CDR1 MNHNS, CDR2 SASEGT. This CDR3 has 15 amino acids. Trimming removed 3 bases at V and 1 base at J, with 9 bases between. In nucleotides, the CDR3 is TGTGCCAGCAGTGATGACCTCAGGAACACCGGGGAGCTGTTTTTT. This sequence encodes CASSDDLRNTGELFF.

The V gene is TRBV10-3, the J gene TRBJ2-7; 10 positions match TRBD1. CDR1 ENHRY and CDR2 SYGVKD come from the germline V gene. Trimming removed 3 bases from V and 5 bases from J; junction bases left unmatched: 4. There are 14 residues in the CDR3. The CDR3 is CAISEGQGGNEQYF. In DNA form, the CDR3 reads TGTGCCATCAGTGAAGGACAGGGGGGCAACGAGCAGTACTTC.

The rearrangement joins TRBV6-5 to TRBJ2-1; D gene ambiguous. The germline gives CDR1 MNHEY, CDR2 SVGAGI. V was shortened by 3 bases and J by 7 bases, with 19 bases between the two germline ends. This CDR3 spans 16 amino acids. CDR3 sequence: CASSYRSESGPNEQFF. The CDR3 DNA is TGTGCCAGCAGTTATCGATCGGAGTCGGGCCCAAATGAGCAGTTCTTC.

The rearrangement uses TRBV7-4 and TRBJ1-6; a possible D gene is TRBD1 (5 bases). In germline, CDR1 is SGHVT, CDR2 SQSDAQ. The CDR3 is 15 amino acids. V was shortened by 4 bases and J by 5 bases, with 12 bases between the two germline ends. Here the CDR3 reads CASSYPGPNNSPLHF. Here the CDR3 DNA reads TGTGCCAGCAGCTACCCGGGACCGAATAATTCACCCCTCCACTTT.

V is TRBV4-1 and J is TRBJ1-1; TRBD1 might be the D (6 bases). The CDR3 covers 17 residues. V was cut by 1 base and J by 0 bases, with 15 bases left in between. Germline V CDR1 and CDR2: MGHRA, YSYEKL. The CDR3: CASSQAGVRGVNTEAFF. In DNA form, the CDR3 reads TGCGCCAGCAGCCAAGCAGGGGTCCGCGGGGTGAACACTGAAGCTTTCTTT.

This clone was seen only once. The rearrangement links TRBV30 to TRBJ1-3; a possible D gene is TRBD1 (6 bases). This CDR3 has 16 amino acids. Between the trimmed V and J ends, which lost 2 bases and 0 bases, there was a span of 14 bases. Germline values: CDR1 GTSNPN, CDR2 SVGIG (reference sequence). This chain's CDR3 is CAWSSLRTDSGNTIYF. CDR3 nucleotides: TGTGCCTGGAGTTCTTTGAGGACAGACTCTGGAAACACCATATATTTT. Supplemented by reference TRBV30 and TRBJ1-3, the full variable domain reads SQTIHQWPATLVQPVGSPLSLECTVEGTSNPNLYWYRQAAGRGLQLLFYSVGIGQISSEVPQNLSASRPQDRQFILSSKKLLLSDSGFYLCAWSSLRTDSGNTIYFGEGSWLTVV.

The V call is TRBV11-2, the J call TRBJ1-2, with D possibly matching TRBD1 (5 bases). Germline-derived CDR1 and CDR2 are SGHAT and FQNNGV. CDR3 length: 18 residues. With 1 base removed from V and 3 bases from J, the gap between germline ends came to 21 bases. The CDR3 nucleotides are TGTGCCAGCAGCTTAGGATGGGCCCCAGGGAGCGGGTACTATGGCTACACCTTC. Its translation: CASSLGWAPGSGYYGYTF.

J is TRBJ1-2 and V is TRBV12-5, with D perhaps TRBD1 (6 bases). V lost 3 bases, J lost 5 bases, and 22 bases lay in between. Germline V gene lookup returns CDR1 LGHNT and CDR2 FRNRAP. The CDR3 runs 17 residues. The CDR3 DNA reads TGTGCTAGTGGTTTCCCCCACCACAGGGTGAGAAGGTATGGCTACACCTTC. It encodes CASGFPHHRVRRYGYTF.

The chain carries TRBV27 and TRBJ1-2; TRBD1 is a possible D gene (5 bases). Trimming cost V 1 base and J 2 bases, with 14 bases left between them. The germline V gene encodes CDR1 MNHEY and CDR2 SMNVEV (reference sequence). This CDR3 comprises 16 residues. The CDR3 nucleotides read TGTGCCAGCAGTTTATGGGGCGACGGACGGAACTATGGCTACACCTTC. Translation: CASSLWGDGRNYGYTF.

CDR3 DNA sequence: TGCGCCAGCAGCCAAGCTAGCGGGGGAACGAACACCGGGGAGCTGTTTTTT. Protein product: CASSQASGGTNTGELFF. The chain uses TRBV4-3 and TRBJ2-2; TRBD2 matches at 10 bases. The germline CDR1 and CDR2 sequences are LGHNA and YSLEER. J gave up 0 bases and V 1 base, and 2 bases lay outside the gene matches. There are 17 residues in the CDR3.

The chain employs TRBV11-2 and TRBJ2-7; no clear D gene. Looked up from germline, CDR1 is SGHAT and CDR2 is FQNNGV. The CDR3 is 15 amino acids. V was cut by 5 bases and J by 0 bases, with 14 bases left in between. In nucleotides, the CDR3 is TGTGCCAGCAGCCCCGAACCTCCCCGCTCCTACGAGCAGTACTTC. Its translation is CASSPEPPRSYEQYF.

V is TRBV19 and J is TRBJ1-1, with 8 bases aligning to TRBD1. Germline values: CDR1 LNHDA, CDR2 SQIVND (reference sequence). The length of the CDR3 is 12 residues. Unmatched junction bases numbered 1, after V lost 7 bases and J lost 3 bases. Here the CDR3 DNA reads TGTGCCAGTAAGACAGGGGACACTGAAGCTTTCTTT. The encoded protein is CASKTGDTEAFF.